This TCR beta chain appears in the sequencing data of a study of shared clonotypes between healthy human individuals. Study-wide points: Naive subsets generally exceeded memory subsets in estimated richness. Unshared clonotypes carried lower generation probabilities than those common to all four donors.

The germline V gene encodes CDR1 LNHDA and CDR2 SQIVND (reference sequence). V was clipped by 7 bases and J by 6 bases; unmatched bases: 10. CDR3 length equals 16 residues. Original processing methods: ImmunoSEQ yielded junction-only sequences lacking quality scores, so filtering differed. Sequencing was performed with immunoSEQ multiplex PCR; in TCRdb, only in-frame clones are kept and a portion is missing. V, J and clone size are those of that table, while D and trimming were read from the DNA. There are 1.5 million to 2.5 million clones in the sample; approximately 95% occur only once, and roughly 1% lies in the top ten. It was CD45RO-negative cells, positively selected for CCR7, that made up naive CD8 cells, with terminally differentiated effector memory CD45RA+ cells excluded. As concerns this clone: What it binds is unknown.

This chain links TRBV19 with TRBJ2-4; 12 bases agree with TRBD1. The sequenced material came from naive CD8+ T cells sorted from blood. This receptor was taken from a man between 18 and 29 years old in good health. CDR3 region: CASNDGTGGIGNIQYF. The DNA of the CDR3 is TGTGCCAGTAATGACGGGACAGGGGGCATCGGAAACATTCAGTACTTC.